A single sample gave rise to the 7 T cell receptor beta chains below, sequenced in a study of shared clonotypes between healthy human individuals. Generated by immunoSEQ multiplex PCR, the TCRdb table keeps only in-frame clones and is missing some. The table has about 2.2 million clones, over 85% seen once; the top ten hold around 1.8%. CD45RO-negative cells were positively selected for CCR7, leaving out terminally differentiated effector memory CD45RA+ cells. The specimen was naive CD8+ T cells from PBMCs. These receptors came from a man in his late teens or twenties in good health. Some clones in this sample may be carry-over from other donors' samples.

The rearrangement joins TRBV27 to TRBJ2-7, with 7 bases matching TRBD1. The CDR3 is 16 residues long. V was pared by 2 bases and J by 3 bases, with 10 bases of the junction left unmatched. CDR1 MNHEY and CDR2 SMNVEV come from the germline V gene (reference sequence). The DNA of the CDR3 is TGTGCCAGCAGTTTAGCGGCCGGGACAGCTCACTACGAGCAGTACTTC. Protein: CASSLAAGTAHYEQYF.

The chain couples TRBV27 to TRBJ1-6; D gene uncertain. V was pared by 6 bases and J by 8 bases, with 11 bases between. This CDR3 has 13 residues. Per the germline V gene, CDR1 is MNHEY and CDR2 is SMNVEV (reference sequence). DNA for the CDR3: TGTGCCAGCAGAGAGTTTCGAGATTCACCCCTCCACTTT. Translated, it gives CASREFRDSPLHF.

Points on this clone: Other DNA sequences of this sample code for an identical CDR3. V is TRBV9 and J is TRBJ2-7; D gene ambiguous. This CDR3 is built from 13 residues. Germline V lookup: CDR1 SGDLS, CDR2 YYNGEE. The ends were cut back, 3 bases at V and 3 bases at J, with 10 bases in the middle. The CDR3 DNA follows: TGTGCCAGCAGCGCTGGCCTGGGCTACGAGCAGTACTTC. This translates into CASSAGLGYEQYF.

The rearrangement links TRBV7-8 to TRBJ1-1, with a weak D call TRBD1 (6 bases). Germline V gives CDR1 SGHVS, CDR2 FQNEAQ. V was pared by 0 bases and J by 4 bases, with 9 bases between. The CDR3 spans 14 residues. In nucleotides, the CDR3 is TGTGCCAGCAGCTTAGCCCAGGGGTCCACTGAAGCTTTCTTT. This sequence encodes CASSLAQGSTEAFF.

A remark on this clone: Within the sample, other DNA sequences also encode this same CDR3. The J gene is TRBJ1-5, the V gene TRBV28; D remains ambiguous. From germline, CDR1 is MDHEN and CDR2 SYDVKM. The CDR3 consists of 13 residues. The V gene lost 5 bases and the J gene lost 3 bases, with 8 bases spanning the gap. The CDR3 DNA reads as TGTGCCAGCAGTCTCCTAAACAATCAGCCCCAGCATTTT. This encodes CASSLLNNQPQHF.

V gene TRBV7-6 combines with J gene TRBJ1-5; weak D call: TRBD1 (5 bases). Per germline, CDR1 SGHVS and CDR2 FNYEAQ. V lost 2 bases to trimming and J lost 4 bases, with 15 bases between them. The CDR3 loop spans 16 amino acids. The DNA for the CDR3 is TGTGCCAGCAGCTTACAAGTGACAGATCAAAATCAGCCCCAGCATTTT. This encodes CASSLQVTDQNQPQHF.

The CDR3 sequence is CASSPLGGNLGVFF. The CDR3 bases are TGTGCCAGCAGCCCCCTGGGGGGAAATCTCGGGGTTTTCTTT. V and J are TRBV5-4 and TRBJ1-1, with TRBD1 as a possible D gene (5 bases). Germline loops: CDR1 SGHNT, CDR2 YYREEE (reference sequence). This CDR3 is 14 amino acids long. V was clipped by 4 bases and J by 13 bases, with 23 bases between them.